This TCR beta chain was recovered during a study of T cells after yellow fever vaccination. 5'RACE template switching generated TCR cDNA, adding a universal primer site and UMIs. TCRdb re-analysed the 5' RACE reads in MiXCR, keeping a single row per CDR3 protein. This repertoire shows about 360,000 distinct CDR3 sequences, roughly 6.1% found once; its top ten account for 15%. The CDR3 runs to 15 residues. Trimming left V 3 bases short and J 5 bases short, with 14 bases between. Study findings and constraints: It was a weaker secondary response, yet one that peaked faster, at day 5 versus 15. In post-booster samples, most primary-vaccination clones reappeared (about 97% CD4, about 90% CD8).

Concerning this clonotype itself: The antigen is undetermined.

The sequencing here drew on PBMCs, taken 5 days after the yellow fever booster vaccination. The TCR sequence derives from a man younger than 40 who received the YFV17D yellow fever vaccine. The J gene is TRBJ2-1, the V gene TRBV12-3 or TRBV12-4; either TRBD1 or TRBD2 may fit D (5 bases each). The CDR3 region is CASSFYGTTNNEQFF. The CDR3 nucleotides are TGTGCCAGCAGTTTTTACGGGACGACGAACAATGAGCAGTTCTTC.